The clone carrying this TCR beta chain was seen more than once but under ten times. Its antigen is undetermined. The PCR made use of 60 Vbeta and 13 Jbeta primers. Original data processing: Unique TCR beta chains totaled 80 million to 100 million in a later count, with approximately 10 million of them shared. TCRdb's table, derived via immunoSEQ multiplex PCR, lists solely in-frame clones and lacks some. V and J calls and clone size are as listed in that table; D and trimming were resolved from the DNA. The data contain roughly 120,000 clones, approximately 82% of them seen just once; the ten biggest clones take up around 15%. This record belongs to a study of cytomegalovirus exposure and HLA in healthy donors. Turning to the study itself: The study placed about 81% of its roughly 400 genotyped donors in the Caucasian-associated ancestry cluster.

Nominal health characterized the donors when sampled, though unrecorded immune exposures were likely. CDR3 size: 14 residues. Germline CDR1 is SNHLY and CDR2 is FYNNEI. V was pared by 6 bases and J by 5 bases, with 6 bases of the junction left unmatched. Study-wide results and caveats: Overall, around 160 TCR beta chains were annotated as cytomegalovirus-associated.

This chain joins TRBV2 and TRBJ1-2, with 10 nucleotides matching TRBD1. Sequencing input: PBMCs. The sequence was obtained from a man aged 25-45 years in good health and CMV-seropositive. CDR3 in amino acids: CASRPGQGMYGYTF. CDR3 coding DNA: TGTGCCAGCAGGCCGGGACAGGGGATGTATGGCTACACCTTC.